The rows below give T cell receptor beta chains drawn from one sample of a study of shared clonotypes between healthy human individuals. Clones were sequenced by immunoSEQ multiplex PCR, and TCRdb holds only the in-frame ones, with some missing. The repertoire consists of approximately 2,000,000 clones, with around 90% occurring once and the leading ten covering about 0.41%. Sequenced input: naive CD4+ T cells from PBMCs. All receptors derive from a man younger than 35 in good health. Some clones in this sample may be carry-over from other donors' samples. The CDR3 runs from the conserved cysteine through the conserved F or W. The D gene is left open where the match is weak. Size is omitted from some rows. Given values are once, few, many or a class for expanded clones.

clone size	V gene	D gene	J gene	CDR3 DNA	CDR3 protein
.	TRBV5-1	.	TRBJ2-6	TGCGCCAGCAGCTTGGCGGCTGGGGCCAACGTCCTGACTTTC	CASSLAAGANVLTF
.	TRBV18	TRBD2	TRBJ2-1	TGTGCCAGCTCACCCTCGGGACTAGCGGGAGAGTCCCAGTTCTTC	CASSPSGLAGESQFF
.	TRBV9	.	TRBJ2-3	TGTGCCAGCAGCGTAGTCCCAGGGTCGACAGATACGCAGTATTTT	CASSVVPGSTDTQYF
.	TRBV21-1	.	TRBJ2-7	TGTGCCAGCAGCAAAGATTGCACTAGCGGGAGTCCCCCCTCCTACGAGCAGTACTTC	CASSKDCTSGSPPSYEQYF
.	TRBV12-5	TRBD1	TRBJ2-1	TGTGCTAGTGGTTTGGGGACAGGGCTCGACACCAATGAGCAGTTCTTC	CASGLGTGLDTNEQFF
.	TRBV18	.	TRBJ2-6	TGTGCCAGCTCACTAAGGCAAGCGGCTGGGGCCAACGTCCTGACTTTC	CASSLRQAAGANVLTF
.	TRBV28	.	TRBJ1-2	TGTGCCAGCAGCCCCTTGCTGGGACCCCTTGGCTACACCTTC	CASSPLLGPLGYTF
.	TRBV30	.	TRBJ2-1	TGTGCCTGGGGTCCCCGGGACAATGAGCAGTTCTTC	CAWGPRDNEQFF
.	TRBV4-2	TRBD1	TRBJ2-3	TGTGCCAGCAGCCATGACAGGGGCACAGATACGCAGTATTTT	CASSHDRGTDTQYF
.	TRBV6-5	.	TRBJ2-3	TGTGCCAGCAGGCAGGGTTGGGATACGCAGTATTTT	CASRQGWDTQYF
.	TRBV5-1	TRBD1	TRBJ1-2	TGCGCCAGCAGCTTTCGGACAGGGGCTGACTATGGCTACACCTTC	CASSFRTGADYGYTF
.	TRBV5-1	.	TRBJ1-3	TGCGCCAGCAGCTCTCTCAGCCCGAGCTCTGGAAACACCATATATTTT	CASSSLSPSSGNTIYF
.	TRBV28	.	TRBJ2-1	TGTGCCAGCAGTTTATACCGCAGCGGGCTCTACAATGAGCAGTTCTTC	CASSLYRSGLYNEQFF
.	TRBV19	TRBD1	TRBJ1-4	TGTGCCAGTAGTACCTGGACAGGGGTCGACGAAGCTAATGAAAAACTGTTTTTT	CASSTWTGVDEANEKLFF
.	TRBV7-3	.	TRBJ2-2	TGTGCCAGCAGCTTAATAGGAGGGCTCAACACCGGGGAGCTGTTTTTT	CASSLIGGLNTGELFF
.	TRBV6-5	.	TRBJ1-1	TGTGCCAGCAGTTACGGGGGCGGGACTGAAGCTTTCTTT	CASSYGGGTEAFF
.	TRBV5-1	.	TRBJ2-7	TGCGCCAGCAGAACGGGGACGGTTCGTAGCGAGCAGTACTTC	CASRTGTVRSEQYF
.	TRBV5-1	TRBD1	TRBJ2-5	TGCGCCAGCAGCGGGACAGGGGGAGGAGAGACCCAGTACTTC	CASSGTGGGETQYF
.	TRBV18	.	TRBJ2-5	TGTGCCAGCTCACCAGGGCCGACCCAAGAGACCCAGTACTTC	CASSPGPTQETQYF
.	TRBV7-2	TRBD1	TRBJ1-1	TGTGCCAGCAGCTCCCACGTTAGACAGGGGGGCACTGAAGCTTTCTTT	CASSSHVRQGGTEAFF
.	TRBV19	TRBD2	TRBJ2-2	TGTGCCAGTAGGGGATCTAGCGGGAGAAGCACCGGGGAGCTGTTTTTT	CASRGSSGRSTGELFF
once	TRBV28	.	TRBJ2-7	TGTGCCAGCACCCAAAGTGAGTCCGGAGTCTACGAGCAGTACTTC	CASTQSESGVYEQYF
.	TRBV7-9	TRBD2	TRBJ2-7	TGTGCCAGCAGCGCCCCCGGGACTAGCGGTCGCGAGCAGTACTTC	CASSAPGTSGREQYF
.	TRBV4-2	.	TRBJ2-2	TGTGCCAGCAGCCACCCCTTGGTTCGGGAGCTGTTTTTT	CASSHPLVRELFF
.	TRBV15	.	TRBJ2-1	TGTGCCACCAGCAGAGATCGGACCCTCCCGGTGTTCTTC	CATSRDRTLPVFF
.	TRBV28	.	TRBJ1-2	TGTGCCAGCAGCGGGTACCGGGCCGCGTATGGCTACACCTTC	CASSGYRAAYGYTF
.	TRBV9	.	TRBJ2-6	TGTGCCAGCAGCGCCTCGACACTCAACGTCCTGACTTTC	CASSASTLNVLTF
once	TRBV2	.	TRBJ1-1	TGTGCCAGCAGTGAAGCGCTTCGAGGGCATTTGAACACTGAAGCTTTCTTT	CASSEALRGHLNTEAFF
.	TRBV19	.	TRBJ1-3	TGTGCCAGTAGTATGGGCAGAAGCTCTGGAAACACCATATATTTT	CASSMGRSSGNTIYF
.	TRBV9	.	TRBJ2-1	TGTGCCAGCAGCGCAGAAGCGGTGAGCTCCTACAATGAGCAGTTCTTC	CASSAEAVSSYNEQFF
.	TRBV6-6	.	TRBJ2-7	TGTGCCAGCAGTCCTCAGGCGTACGAGCAGTACTTC	CASSPQAYEQYF
.	TRBV6-6	.	TRBJ2-7	TGTGCCAGCAGTCCTAAATACGAGCAGTACTTC	CASSPKYEQYF
.	TRBV7-6	.	TRBJ2-7	TGTGCCAGCAGCCTCGGGGTCCCCCCTTCCGAGCAGTACTTC	CASSLGVPPSEQYF
.	TRBV2	TRBD1	TRBJ2-7	TGTGCCAGCAGTACGGGACAGGGGCTTTACGAGCAGTACTTC	CASSTGQGLYEQYF
.	TRBV28	.	TRBJ1-2	TGTGCCAGCAGTCCGACAGGCCCCTATGGCTACACCTTC	CASSPTGPYGYTF
.	TRBV28	.	TRBJ1-1	TGTGCCAGCAGTTTATCGAACACTGAAGCTTTCTTT	CASSLSNTEAFF
.	TRBV18	TRBD1	TRBJ1-2	TGTGCCAGCTCACCCGCGCAGGGGGCCGATGGCTACACCTTC	CASSPAQGADGYTF
.	TRBV4-3	.	TRBJ2-7	TGCGCCAGCAGCCCCGTCACAGGGAACGAGCAGTACTTC	CASSPVTGNEQYF